This T cell receptor (beta chain) originates from a study of blood T cell repertoires in COVID-19. Overall study: The cDNA or gDNA used as material had been derived from T cells, B-cell-depleted T cells, or PBMCs.

Per germline, CDR1 SEHNR and CDR2 FQNEAQ (reference sequence). The CDR3 totals 13 residues. Deletions cut 6 bases from V and 4 bases from J, with 12 bases between. Original processing methods: Nucleated cell number was recorded as an estimate derived from reference gene primer amplification. Clones were sequenced by immunoSEQ multiplex PCR, and TCRdb holds only the in-frame ones, with some missing. V and J calls and clone size follow that table, whereas D and trimming were derived from the DNA. The repertoire consists of hundreds of thousands of clones, with 90% occurring once and the leading ten covering 2.6%. There are a few counts of this clone.

The J gene is TRBJ1-2, the V gene TRBV7-9; the D gene is possibly TRBD1 (6 bases). Specimen: PBMCs or T cells enriched from blood (not recorded which). The sequence came from a man in his fifties or sixties who had recovered from COVID-19. The CDR3 here is CASSTRGSYGYTF. The DNA of the CDR3 is TGTGCCAGCAGTACGAGGGGGAGCTATGGCTACACCTTC.